Following are 5 T cell receptor beta chains from one sample sequenced in a study of CD8+CD57+ T cells in acquired aplastic anemia. The study profiled TCR beta VDJ and CDR3 using genomic DNA as template. MiXCR, applied by TCRdb to the reads, yields one record per CDR3 protein. The data contain hundreds of thousands of distinct CDR3 sequences, about two thirds of them singletons. Sequenced material: sorted CD4+, CD8+, or CD8+CD57+ T cells (not recorded which) from PBMCs. The receptors were sampled from a human donor in good health, serving as a control.

On this clonotype itself: The germline gene is not matched at one end of the junction; a read error may be the cause. The chain couples TRBV7-2 to TRBJ2-1; no reliable D call. Germline V gene lookup returns CDR1 SGHTA and CDR2 FQGNSA. CDR3 size: 16 residues. The CDR3 sequence: CASSPADPQIYDEQFF. CDR3 bases: TGTGCCAGCAGCCCGGCGGACCCCCAAATCTACGATGAGCAGTTCTTC.

The CDR3 DNA reads TGTGCCAGTAGAAACCCGCACAGGGGGCAAGGCTATGGCTACACCTTC. Protein product: CASRNPHRGQGYGYTF. The V gene is TRBV19, the J gene TRBJ1-2; 9 bases line up with TRBD1. The V gene's germline CDR1 is LNHDA and CDR2 SQIVND (reference sequence). The CDR3 has 16 residues. The ends lost 6 bases at V and 4 bases at J; junction bases unmatched: 12.

The chain uses TRBV20-1 and TRBJ1-4; no clear D gene. Germline V gives CDR1 DFQATT, CDR2 SNEGSKA (reference sequence). This CDR3 is built from 11 residues. V was cut by 2 bases and J by 8 bases, with 6 bases left in between. The CDR3 region is CSARTGEKLFF. CDR3 sequence (DNA): TGCAGTGCTAGAACGGGAGAAAAACTGTTTTTT.

This clonotype was observed a handful of times. The CDR3 DNA is TGCAGCGTTGGTCCAGACGCAGATACGCAGTATTTT. It encodes CSVGPDADTQYF. The chain recombines TRBV29-1 with TRBJ2-3; unclear D gene. The CDR3 spans 12 residues. V gave up 4 bases and J gave up 4 bases, with 9 bases separating them. Germline V gives CDR1 SQVTM, CDR2 ANQGSEA.

This clonotype was detected many times. The rearrangement joins TRBV3-1 to TRBJ1-1; D is perhaps TRBD1 (6 bases). V was cut by 7 bases and J by 7 bases, with 16 bases left in between. Germline CDR1 reads LGHDT; CDR2 reads YNNKEL (reference sequence). The CDR3 extends over 13 amino acids. CDR3 nucleotides: TGTGCCAGCACCACCGACAGGTTCGGTGAAGCTTTCTTT. Translating it yields CASTTDRFGEAFF.